The sequence of this T cell receptor beta chain was determined in a study of OX40 agonist ivuxolimab in advanced cancers. Samples of blood were obtained at baseline, on cycle 4 day 1, and on cycle 7 day 1. A remark on this clone: Additional DNA sequences in this sample encode the identical CDR3.

V was pared by 0 bases and J by 3 bases, with 6 bases between. The CDR3 consists of 13 residues. Per germline, CDR1 SGHDT and CDR2 YYEEEE. Sequencing used immunoSEQ multiplex PCR; TCRdb keeps in-frame clones, though not all of them. Of roughly 66,000 clones listed, 65% to 90% are singletons. Sequenced here: CD4+ or CD8+ T cells sorted from blood, sampled in a trial of the OX40 agonist ivuxolimab. The clonotype was recovered from an adult with an advanced solid tumor such as melanoma, head and neck, liver or kidney cancer. The J gene is TRBJ2-5, the V gene TRBV5-6; D remains ambiguous. In nucleotides, the CDR3 is TGTGCCAGCAGCTTGGAACTAAAAGAGACCCAGTACTTC. Protein product: CASSLELKETQYF.